This T cell receptor (beta chain) stems from a study of shared clonotypes between healthy human individuals. Clones were sequenced by immunoSEQ multiplex PCR, and TCRdb holds only the in-frame ones, with some missing. Of under 1 million clones in the sample, roughly 92% were seen once. Comments on this clone: Its antigen is unknown.

This CDR3 is built from 16 residues. The germline CDR1 and CDR2 sequences are SGHNT and YYREEE (reference sequence). V was pared by 1 base and J by 0 bases, with 14 bases between. Study-wide findings and caveats: Non-shared clonotypes had lower generation probabilities than those shared by all four donors.

Naive CD8 cells were CD45RO-negative, positively selected for CCR7, excluding terminally differentiated effector memory CD45RA+ cells. The specimen was naive CD8+ T cells sorted from blood. V and J are TRBV5-4 and TRBJ2-7; perhaps D is TRBD1 or TRBD2 (5 bases each). The sequence came from a man aged 30 to 45 in good health. CDR3 region: CASSLFGALPSYEQYF. CDR3 nucleotides: TGTGCCAGCAGCTTGTTCGGGGCCCTTCCCTCCTACGAGCAGTACTTC.